The entry below gives a single TCR beta chain sequence along with its context. Its target is not known. TCRdb reprocessed the PCR reads with MiXCR, giving one entry per CDR3 protein. The data show about 510,000 distinct CDR3 sequences, over 20% seen once. This sample is drawn from a study of molecular identifiers for immune sequencing clone quantification. Study results and limitations: The study reportedly detected spiked Jurkat TCR RNA from one cell among over 950,000 naive cells.

Germline-derived CDR1 and CDR2 are ENHRY and SYGVKD. This CDR3 has 15 residues. The ends were cut back, 7 bases at V and 0 bases at J, with 13 bases in the middle. The chain combines TRBV10-3 with TRBJ1-3; possible D gene TRBD1, 6 bases. The clonotype was recovered from a human donor in good health. Some libraries in this study had Jurkat cell RNA spiked in. The specimen was naive CD8+ T cells from blood, with Jurkat cell RNA spiked in. The subset: FACS-sorted CD8+CD4-CCR7+CD45RA+ naive T cells. The CDR3 sequence is CAIMLGASSGNTIYF. The CDR3, as DNA: TGTGCCATCATGCTGGGGGCAAGCTCTGGAAACACCATATATTTT.